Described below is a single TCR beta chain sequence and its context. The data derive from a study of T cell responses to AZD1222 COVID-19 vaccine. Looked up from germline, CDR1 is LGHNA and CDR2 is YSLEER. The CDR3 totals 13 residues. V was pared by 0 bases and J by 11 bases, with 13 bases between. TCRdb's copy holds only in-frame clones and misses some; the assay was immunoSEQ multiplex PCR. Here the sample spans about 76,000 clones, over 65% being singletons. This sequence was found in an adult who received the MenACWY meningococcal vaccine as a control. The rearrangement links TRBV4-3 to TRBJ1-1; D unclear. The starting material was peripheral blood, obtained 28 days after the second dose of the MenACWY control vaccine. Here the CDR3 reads CASSQERQAPAFF. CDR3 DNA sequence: TGCGCCAGCAGCCAAGAACGGCAGGCCCCCGCTTTCTTT.